This T cell receptor beta chain was recorded in a study of graft-versus-host responses after intestinal transplantation. Worth noting for this clone: The antigen is undetermined.

Only in-frame clones appear in the TCRdb table, and some are missing; sequencing was by immunoSEQ multiplex PCR. The sample lists approximately 90,000 clones, approximately 94% seen once, with 1.5% to 2.5% in the top ten. This specimen consisted of unstimulated CD8+ T cells sorted from spleen or lymph node cells, obtained before intestinal transplant. This receptor was identified in a human donor who received an intestinal transplant.

The CDR3 is CASSLSSQGSYEQYF. CDR3 nucleotides: TGTGCCAGCAGCTTATCATCCCAGGGTAGTTACGAGCAGTACTTC. The rearrangement uses TRBV13 and TRBJ2-7; the D gene is possibly TRBD1 (5 bases). Trimming cost V 2 bases and J 4 bases, with 15 bases left between them. There are 15 residues in the CDR3. Germline lookup yields CDR1 PRHDT and CDR2 FYEKMQ (reference sequence).